This passage covers 9 T cell receptor beta chains from one sample sequenced in a study of blood T cell repertoires in COVID-19. Sequenced by immunoSEQ multiplex PCR; TCRdb stores in-frame clones only, minus some. The sample has over 150,000 clones; over 80% are singletons. The specimen sequenced was peripheral blood. Source of these receptors: a woman between 55 and 75 years old who had recovered from COVID-19.

The gene calls are TRBV10-3 and TRBJ1-1, with TRBD1 as a possible D gene (5 bases). Germline CDR1 is ENHRY and CDR2 is SYGVKD. The CDR3 runs to 13 residues. The V end lost 5 bases, the J end lost 1 base, and 8 bases lay between the germline ends. CDR3 nucleotides: TGTGCCATCAGTCCAGGGAAGAACACTGAAGCTTTCTTT. Its protein is CAISPGKNTEAFF.

The J gene is TRBJ2-7, the V gene TRBV28; D gene unclear. V shed 3 bases and J shed 6 bases, with 12 bases lying between them. This CDR3 has 13 amino acids. The germline V gene has CDR1 MDHEN and CDR2 SYDVKM. The CDR3 nucleotides are TGTGCCAGCAGTTTTAAGAGCTTTGGCGAGCAGTACTTC. It specifies CASSFKSFGEQYF.

The chain carries TRBV6-1 and TRBJ2-3, with D tentatively TRBD2 (5 bases). V dropped 3 bases and J dropped 1 base, with 8 bases sitting between them. The CDR3 is 14 amino acids. Germline values: CDR1 MNHNS, CDR2 SASEGT. The CDR3 protein is CASSEQRRTDTQYF. For the CDR3, the DNA is TGTGCCAGCAGTGAGCAGCGGCGCACAGATACGCAGTATTTT.

This clone was seen a single time. J is TRBJ2-5 and V is TRBV20-1, with TRBD1 as a possible D gene (6 bases). Germline V gene sequence: CDR1 DFQATT, CDR2 SNEGSKA (reference sequence). V lost 6 bases, J lost 2 bases, and 13 bases lay in between. This CDR3 is 13 amino acids long. The CDR3 region is CSASRTAQETQYF. The CDR3 bases are TGCAGTGCAAGTCGGACAGCACAAGAGACCCAGTACTTC.

V usage is TRBV9 and J usage is TRBJ1-2; TRBD1 matches 7 bases. J gave up 8 bases and V 4 bases, and 20 bases lay outside the gene matches. The CDR3 has 17 amino acids. Germline V CDR1 and CDR2: SGDLS, YYNGEE. CDR3 residues: CASSSIFPDGPGGGYTF. In DNA form, the CDR3 reads TGTGCCAGCAGCTCCATATTCCCAGATGGGCCAGGGGGGGGCTACACCTTC.

This clone appeared many times. The V call is TRBV4-2, the J call TRBJ2-3, with 10 bases that match TRBD2. V gave up 4 bases and J gave up 5 bases; unmatched junction bases: 15. CDR1 LGHNA and CDR2 YNFKEQ come from the germline V gene. The CDR3 has 18 amino acids. This chain's CDR3 is CASSPAGLAGVAGDTQYF. The CDR3 coding sequence is TGTGCCAGCAGCCCCGCGGGGCTAGCGGGGGTTGCGGGAGATACGCAGTATTTT.

The chain couples TRBV7-8 to TRBJ1-1; a possible D gene is TRBD1 (6 bases). The CDR3 contains 13 residues. The ends were cut back, 1 base at V and 8 bases at J, with 11 bases in the middle. The germline gives CDR1 SGHVS, CDR2 FQNEAQ. The CDR3 DNA reads as TGTGCCAGCAGCTTAGGTTATGACAGGGAAGCTTTCTTT. Translation gives CASSLGYDREAFF.

The rearrangement joins TRBV28 to TRBJ2-1; weak D call: TRBD2 (6 bases). The length of the CDR3 is 16 residues. V was pared by 7 bases and J by 2 bases, with 18 bases between. Germline V gene sequence: CDR1 MDHEN, CDR2 SYDVKM. The CDR3 is CASTLTSRGTYNEQFF. The CDR3 DNA follows: TGTGCCAGCACTCTAACTTCCCGGGGGACCTACAATGAGCAGTTCTTC.

The V and J genes are TRBV6-1 and TRBJ2-7, with 8 nucleotides matching TRBD2. V lost 2 bases to trimming and J lost 4 bases; unmatched junction nucleotides: 7. The CDR3 contains 15 residues. Germline lookup yields CDR1 MNHNS and CDR2 SASEGT. The CDR3 sequence: CASSESSGGVYEQYF. In DNA, the CDR3 is TGTGCCAGCAGTGAAAGCAGCGGGGGAGTTTACGAGCAGTACTTC.